Below, 29 T cell receptor beta chains from the same sample are listed, as sequenced in a study of vaccination and CD4 T cells after COVID-19. Treatment: roughly nine-day PBMC culture with coronavirus spike peptide pools or control peptides (ViraFEST assay). Cultured CD4+ T cell DNA was sequenced using the Oncomine TCR Beta short-read assay. TCRdb reprocessed the PCR reads via MiXCR and lists one record per CDR3 protein. The table records about 20,000 distinct CDR3 sequences, about 38% of them present only once. Antigens of these TCRs are unknown. The source was CD4+ T cells from blood, cultured in vitro, collected before SARS-CoV-2 vaccination. These receptors originate from a human donor who received a COVID-19 vaccine.

This clonotype showed up just a few times. The rearrangement links TRBV7-6 to TRBJ2-5; maybe TRBD2 (6 bases). V was shortened by 4 bases and J by 4 bases, with 19 bases between the two germline ends. This CDR3 is built from 16 residues. In germline, CDR1 is SGHVS, CDR2 FNYEAQ. CDR3 bases: TGTGCCAGCAGCTCCGATCCCGGGACTTCGCTAGAGACCCAGTACTTC. Its protein product is CASSSDPGTSLETQYF.

The rearrangement links TRBV20-1 to TRBJ2-5; TRBD2 matches at 7 bases. The CDR3 contains 16 residues. Per the germline V gene, CDR1 is DFQATT and CDR2 is SNEGSKA (reference sequence). With 1 base clipped from V and 4 bases from J, the junction kept 12 bases outside the gene matches. This chain's CDR3 is CSARVQRGGNLETQYF. The DNA for the CDR3 is TGCAGTGCTAGAGTCCAACGCGGGGGAAACTTAGAGACCCAGTACTTC.

The V and J genes are TRBV12-3 or TRBV12-4 and TRBJ2-7; D might be TRBD2 (6 bases). Trimming took off 1 base at V and 5 bases at J, with 6 bases between the two ends. This CDR3 is built from 12 residues. Here the CDR3 DNA reads TGTGCCAGCAGTTTAGGACTAGACGAGCAGTACTTC. It specifies CASSLGLDEQYF.

The rearrangement uses TRBV5-1 and TRBJ1-1, with 8 nucleotides matching TRBD1. V was clipped by 0 bases and J by 0 bases; unmatched bases: 1. The CDR3 consists of 15 residues. Per the germline V gene, CDR1 is SGHRS and CDR2 is YFSETQ. In DNA form, the CDR3 reads TGCGCCAGCAGCTTGGCGACAGGGGTGAACACTGAAGCTTTCTTT. It specifies CASSLATGVNTEAFF.

In this sample, this clonotype turned up once. The V call is TRBV12-3 or TRBV12-4, the J call TRBJ2-7; 11 bases fit TRBD1. The CDR3 has 16 amino acids. After removal of 3 bases from V and 3 bases from J, the junction contained 7 bases not matched to a gene. CDR3 sequence (DNA): TGTGCCAGCAGTTTGGTGACCGGGACAGGGGGCTACGAGCAGTACTTC. Amino acid sequence: CASSLVTGTGGYEQYF.

V and J are TRBV6-1 and TRBJ1-6; unclear D gene. V was shortened by 6 bases and J by 6 bases, with 9 bases between the two germline ends. There are 13 residues in the CDR3. Germline V gene lookup returns CDR1 MNHNS and CDR2 SASEGT. CDR3 residues: CASRLLSNSPLHF. The DNA of the CDR3 is TGTGCCAGCAGGTTGTTAAGTAATTCACCCCTCCACTTT.

The gene calls are TRBV24-1 and TRBJ2-1; 7 bases fit TRBD1. The CDR3 extends over 15 amino acids. CDR1 and CDR2 (germline): KGHDR, SFDVKD. The V segment lost 1 base and the J segment 6 bases; nucleotides outside the gene matches: 5. The CDR3 DNA reads TGTGCCACCAGTGATTTTACAGGGGTACGCAATGAGCAGTTCTTC. As protein: CATSDFTGVRNEQFF.

This clonotype appeared a few times. V is TRBV25-1 and J is TRBJ2-3, with 15 bases matching TRBD2. CDR3 length equals 16 residues. Germline values: CDR1 MGHDK, CDR2 SYGVNS. The V and J ends lost 3 bases and 6 bases, in that order; junction bases with no gene match: 4. DNA for the CDR3: TGTGCCAGCAGTGACGGACTAGCGGGGGGGGCGGATACGCAGTATTTT. Amino acid sequence: CASSDGLAGGADTQYF.

The CDR3 is CASSLHGGSSYNEQFF. The DNA of the CDR3 is TGCGCCAGCAGCCTCCACGGGGGTAGCTCCTACAATGAGCAGTTCTTC. This chain links TRBV5-1 with TRBJ2-1, with D possibly matching TRBD2 (6 bases). The CDR3 length is 16 residues. CDR1 is SGHRS, CDR2 YFSETQ, per germline. The V and J ends lost 4 bases and 0 bases respectively, with 14 bases between them.

In its sample, this clonotype was seen a few times. This chain uses TRBV20-1 with TRBJ2-4; maybe TRBD1 (5 bases). Trimming shortened V by 8 bases and J by 0 bases, and 17 bases separated the two germline ends. The germline V gene has CDR1 DFQATT and CDR2 SNEGSKA (reference sequence). The CDR3 is 15 amino acids. The CDR3: CSIGALGLAKNIQYF. The CDR3 bases are TGCAGTATAGGAGCCTTGGGGCTAGCCAAAAACATTCAGTACTTC.

The chain carries TRBV12-5 and TRBJ1-1; no clear D gene. Trimming stripped 2 bases from V and 1 base from J, with 11 bases between. Germline loops: CDR1 LGHNT, CDR2 FRNRAP. CDR3 size: 15 residues. The CDR3 reads CASGLSREGNTEAFF. CDR3 in DNA: TGTGCTAGTGGTTTGTCACGCGAGGGGAACACTGAAGCTTTCTTT.

CDR3 loop: CASSRTGGANSNQPQHF. In DNA, the CDR3 is TGTGCCAGTAGTCGCACAGGGGGCGCAAATAGCAATCAGCCCCAGCATTTT. The chain employs TRBV19 and TRBJ1-5; 9 bases align to TRBD1. The CDR3 spans 17 residues. Per germline, CDR1 LNHDA and CDR2 SQIVND (reference sequence). After removal of 5 bases from V and 0 bases from J, the junction contained 8 bases not matched to a gene.

This clonotype showed up just a few times. The J gene is TRBJ2-4, the V gene TRBV6-1; D might be TRBD1 (7 bases). Germline-derived CDR1 and CDR2 are MNHNS and SASEGT. This CDR3 spans 17 amino acids. Trimming took off 1 base at V and 0 bases at J, with 13 bases between the two ends. The CDR3 protein is CASSEVRRGLAKNIQYF. In nucleotides, the CDR3 is TGTGCCAGCAGTGAAGTTCGGAGGGGGCTAGCCAAAAACATTCAGTACTTC.

V usage is TRBV7-6 and J usage is TRBJ2-5; D unclear. The ends were cut back, 6 bases at V and 0 bases at J, with 8 bases in the middle. CDR1 SGHVS and CDR2 FNYEAQ come from the germline V gene. The CDR3 loop spans 13 amino acids. CDR3 amino acids: CASSRDYQETQYF. In DNA, the CDR3 is TGTGCCAGCAGTAGGGATTACCAAGAGACCCAGTACTTC.

This chain uses TRBV24-1 with TRBJ1-5; D call uncertain. CDR1 and CDR2 from the germline V gene are KGHDR and SFDVKD. This CDR3 comprises 15 residues. V lost 4 bases, J lost 5 bases, and 14 bases lay in between. The CDR3, as DNA: TGTGCCACCAGTGACCCGGACGAAGCTTATCAGCCCCAGCATTTT. This translates into CATSDPDEAYQPQHF.

This clonotype was picked up a small number of times. The CDR3 DNA reads TGTGCCAGCAGCTTCCCCCGGACAGACTATGGCTACACCTTC. Translating it yields CASSFPRTDYGYTF. The gene calls are TRBV5-4 and TRBJ1-2; the D gene is possibly TRBD1 (6 bases). The CDR3 is made up of 14 amino acids. Germline V gene lookup returns CDR1 SGHNT and CDR2 YYREEE (reference sequence). V was clipped by 2 bases and J by 3 bases, with 11 bases between them.

This clonotype was observed a handful of times. The chain recombines TRBV6-1 with TRBJ1-5, with no clear D. CDR3 length equals 16 residues. Trimming shortened V by 2 bases and J by 5 bases, and 16 bases separated the two germline ends. Germline V lookup: CDR1 MNHNS, CDR2 SASEGT. CDR3 residues: CASSEYLGSPDQPQHF. The CDR3, as DNA: TGTGCCAGCAGTGAATATTTAGGGAGCCCTGATCAGCCCCAGCATTTT.

The chain employs TRBV5-1 and TRBJ2-3, with D hard to call. The CDR3 loop spans 13 amino acids. Germline V gene data show CDR1 as SGHRS and CDR2 as YFSETQ. Trimming removed 4 bases from V and 0 bases from J, with 6 bases in between. The CDR3 bases are TGCGCCAGCAGCGAAACTAGCACAGATACGCAGTATTTT. Its protein is CASSETSTDTQYF.

V gene TRBV5-1 combines with J gene TRBJ2-1, with D perhaps TRBD2 (5 bases). Germline-derived CDR1 and CDR2 are SGHRS and YFSETQ. V lost 1 base to trimming and J lost 3 bases, with 17 bases between them. CDR3 length equals 17 residues. The CDR3 nucleotides are TGCGCCAGCAGCTTGACCCCTGGTACCGCGGGCTACAATGAGCAGTTCTTC. It encodes CASSLTPGTAGYNEQFF.

By its share, this clonotype is medium-sized. The V call is TRBV20-1, the J call TRBJ2-5; a weak D match, TRBD1 (6 bases). Germline V CDR1 and CDR2: DFQATT, SNEGSKA (reference sequence). The CDR3 has 15 amino acids. Trimming removed 0 bases from V and 0 bases from J, with 11 bases in between. The CDR3 sequence is CSARDGGDDQETQYF. CDR3 bases: TGCAGTGCTAGAGATGGGGGCGACGACCAAGAGACCCAGTACTTC.

V gene TRBV20-1 combines with J gene TRBJ2-2, with a weak D call TRBD2 (7 bases). The CDR3 extends over 17 amino acids. Germline V gene sequence: CDR1 DFQATT, CDR2 SNEGSKA (reference sequence). Trimming pared 0 bases from V and 1 base from J, leaving 15 bases between. The CDR3 region has the DNA TGCAGTGCTAGAGATACTCGCGGGGGCTGGAACACCGGGGAGCTGTTTTTT. Translated, it gives CSARDTRGGWNTGELFF.

In nucleotides, the CDR3 is TGTGCCAGCACCGCCAACACCGGGGAGCTGTTTTTT. Protein sequence: CASTANTGELFF. V usage is TRBV6-1 and J usage is TRBJ2-2; no definite D call. Germline CDR1 reads MNHNS; CDR2 reads SASEGT. V lost 7 bases and J lost 2, with 5 bases in between. The CDR3 has 12 amino acids.

This clonotype was seen a few times. This chain uses TRBV5-1 with TRBJ1-1; D not certain. The CDR3 consists of 15 residues. The V gene's germline CDR1 is SGHRS and CDR2 YFSETQ. The ends were cut back, 0 bases at V and 1 base at J, with 10 bases in the middle. CDR3 amino acids: CASSLEGLRNTEAFF. In nucleotides, the CDR3 is TGCGCCAGCAGCTTGGAGGGTTTGAGGAACACTGAAGCTTTCTTT.

This clonotype was recorded a few times. The genes are TRBV27 and TRBJ2-3; 12 bases map to TRBD2. The J segment lost 4 bases and the V segment lost 4 bases, leaving 6 bases of the junction unmatched. The CDR3 spans 16 residues. The V gene's germline CDR1 is MNHEY and CDR2 SMNVEV (reference sequence). The CDR3 loop is CASSSLAGGTSDTQYF. In DNA, the CDR3 is TGTGCCAGCAGTTCCCTAGCGGGGGGGACTTCAGATACGCAGTATTTT.

This clonotype was seen more than once but under ten times. The CDR3 reads CASSKDRAFQGYTF. The CDR3 DNA sequence: TGCGCCAGCAGCAAGGACAGGGCCTTTCAAGGCTACACCTTC. The chain recombines TRBV5-1 with TRBJ1-2; TRBD1 matches at 8 bases. With V trimmed by 4 bases and J by 8 bases, 10 bases remained unmatched. Germline V gives CDR1 SGHRS, CDR2 YFSETQ. The CDR3 extends over 14 amino acids.

The rearrangement links TRBV6-1 to TRBJ2-5, with a tentative D call TRBD1 (5 bases). The CDR3 extends over 13 amino acids. V was pared by 5 bases and J by 4 bases, with 11 bases between. Germline CDR1 MNHNS, CDR2 SASEGT. The CDR3 loop reads CASSIGARETQYF. The CDR3 nucleotides are TGTGCCAGCAGTATTGGGGCTCGAGAGACCCAGTACTTC.

The chain is built from TRBV20-1 and TRBJ2-5; maybe TRBD2 (5 bases). Germline V gene sequence: CDR1 DFQATT, CDR2 SNEGSKA (reference sequence). CDR3 size: 16 residues. V shed 2 bases and J shed 2 bases, with 18 bases lying between them. The CDR3 loop reads CSARSGLGYRQETQYF. The CDR3, as DNA: TGCAGTGCTAGATCCGGACTCGGTTATCGGCAAGAGACCCAGTACTTC.

V usage is TRBV19 and J usage is TRBJ2-4; D may correspond to TRBD1 or TRBD2 (6 bases each). The CDR3 runs 14 residues. Germline V lookup: CDR1 LNHDA, CDR2 SQIVND (reference sequence). V was clipped by 3 bases and J by 8 bases, with 14 bases between them. CDR3 region: CASSMATGADIQYF. Written as DNA, the CDR3 is TGTGCCAGTAGTATGGCAACGGGGGCTGACATTCAGTACTTC.

The rearrangement joins TRBV11-3 to TRBJ2-1, with 9 positions matching TRBD1. This CDR3 is 16 amino acids long. V dropped 1 base and J dropped 7; count of bases not matched to a gene: 8. The V gene's germline CDR1 is SGHNT and CDR2 YENEEA. The CDR3 DNA reads as TGTGCCAGCAGCTTAGTAGCCGGGACAGGGTGGAATGAGCAGTTCTTC. It yields the protein CASSLVAGTGWNEQFF.